Below are 19 T cell receptor beta chains sequenced from a single sample in a study of cytotoxic CD8 clonotypes in ibrutinib-treated CLL. Libraries were prepared by immunoSEQ multiplex PCR; TCRdb keeps only in-frame clonotypes and omits some of them. The data show over 150,000 clones, with 81% seen just once and roughly 2% held by the top ten. The sample consisted of PBMCs, taken after 12 months of ibrutinib treatment. The receptors stem from a human donor with chronic lymphocytic leukemia.

The V call is TRBV4-3, the J call TRBJ2-6, with D unresolved. The germline CDR1 and CDR2 sequences are LGHNA and YSLEER. The CDR3 is made up of 15 amino acids. Trimming stripped 0 bases from V and 0 bases from J, with 3 bases between. The CDR3 protein is CASSQDGSGANVLTF. The CDR3 DNA reads as TGCGCCAGCAGCCAAGATGGCTCTGGGGCCAACGTCCTGACTTTC.

The genes are TRBV18 and TRBJ1-1; D unresolved. V was trimmed by 2 bases and J by 5 bases, leaving 3 bases between them. This CDR3 is 11 amino acids long. CDR1 and CDR2 (germline): KGHSH, LQKENI. This CDR3 reads CASSPITEAFF. In nucleotides, the CDR3 is TGTGCCAGCTCACCAATAACTGAAGCTTTCTTT.

This chain links TRBV28 with TRBJ2-3, with 7 bases matching TRBD1. The trim removed 6 bases at V and 0 bases at J, leaving 12 bases unmatched. CDR1 is MDHEN, CDR2 SYDVKM, per germline. The CDR3 loop spans 17 amino acids. The CDR3 spells CASSEPRTGGSTDTQYF. The DNA of the CDR3 is TGTGCCAGCAGCGAACCTCGGACAGGAGGCAGCACAGATACGCAGTATTTT. Using reference TRBV28 and TRBJ2-3 for the parts outside the CDR3, the full variable domain is DVKVTQSSRYLVKRTGEKVFLECVQDMDHENMFWYRQDPGLGLRLIYFSYDVKMKEKGDIPEGYSVSREKKERFSLILESASTNQTSMYLCASSEPRTGGSTDTQYFGPGTRLTVL.

The chain joins TRBV19 to TRBJ1-1; D is possibly TRBD1 (5 bases). Germline loops: CDR1 LNHDA, CDR2 SQIVND (reference sequence). CDR3 length: 13 residues. Trimming shortened V by 3 bases and J by 8 bases, and 13 bases separated the two germline ends. CDR3 nucleotide sequence: TGTGCCAGTAGTATCCCCGGCAGGGCAGAAGCTTTCTTT. It yields the protein CASSIPGRAEAFF.

This chain connects TRBV9 to TRBJ2-7; TRBD1 matches 7 bases. The CDR3 extends over 18 amino acids. Germline V gene lookup returns CDR1 SGDLS and CDR2 YYNGEE. V lost 3 bases to trimming and J lost 7 bases; unmatched junction nucleotides: 22. CDR3 protein: CASSATLPGQRALGEQYF. CDR3 in DNA: TGTGCCAGCAGCGCCACCTTACCGGGACAGAGGGCCTTGGGGGAGCAGTACTTC.

This rearrangement joins TRBV28 to TRBJ1-5; 8 nucleotides align to TRBD1. The germline V gene has CDR1 MDHEN and CDR2 SYDVKM. The CDR3 runs to 15 residues. The V segment lost 4 bases and the J segment 3 bases; nucleotides outside the gene matches: 5. The CDR3 protein is CASSSSGQVNQPQHF. CDR3 nucleotide sequence: TGTGCCAGCAGTTCCTCGGGACAGGTCAATCAGCCCCAGCATTTT.

The rearrangement uses TRBV6-1 and TRBJ2-7; TRBD1 matches at 7 bases. V was pared by 3 bases and J by 3 bases, with 14 bases of the junction left unmatched. This CDR3 spans 17 amino acids. Germline-derived CDR1 and CDR2 are MNHNS and SASEGT. In nucleotides, the CDR3 is TGTGCCAGCAGTGACAAACGACAGGGAATAGTAGGCTACGAGCAGTACTTC. This codes for CASSDKRQGIVGYEQYF.

This clone appeared many times. The chain is built from TRBV6-1 and TRBJ2-4, with a possible D match to TRBD1 (6 bases). Germline CDR1 and CDR2: MNHNS and SASEGT. The CDR3 runs 14 residues. V lost 7 bases and J 8 bases, leaving 18 bases between the germline ends. This CDR3 reads CASNSGISGDIQYF. As DNA, the CDR3 is TGTGCCAGCAACTCTGGGATCTCAGGGGACATTCAGTACTTC.

The J gene is TRBJ1-2, the V gene TRBV10-3, with D unclear. The germline gives CDR1 ENHRY, CDR2 SYGVKD. V lost 1 base and J 7 bases, leaving 4 bases between the germline ends. The CDR3 sequence is 11 residues long. In DNA form, the CDR3 reads TGTGCCATCAGTGAGTTGGGTGGCTACACCTTC. Its protein product is CAISELGGYTF.

This clone has more than one count but fewer than ten. The V gene is TRBV7-3, the J gene TRBJ1-2; tentative D call: TRBD1 (6 bases). V shed 6 bases and J shed 3 bases, with 23 bases lying between them. CDR1 and CDR2 from the germline V gene are SGHTA and FQGTGA. The CDR3 runs 17 residues. CDR3 residues: CASRRSVTGRDDYGYTF. As DNA, the CDR3 is TGTGCCAGCAGGCGCTCTGTGACAGGTCGGGACGACTATGGCTACACCTTC.

The V gene is TRBV4-3, the J gene TRBJ2-5; TRBD2 matches at 12 bases. Germline CDR1 LGHNA, CDR2 YSLEER. The CDR3 sequence is 17 residues long. Trimming took 1 base from V and 5 from J; bases not matched to a gene: 8. CDR3 loop: CASSQVSSGRALETQYF. The CDR3 coding sequence is TGCGCCAGCAGCCAAGTTTCTAGCGGGAGGGCCTTGGAGACCCAGTACTTC.

This clone was counted between two and nine times. This sequence joins TRBV7-2 and TRBJ1-2; D remains ambiguous. V lost 1 base and J 2 bases, leaving 11 bases between the germline ends. CDR1 is SGHTA and CDR2 is FQGNSA in the germline V gene. This CDR3 is built from 15 residues. In DNA form, the CDR3 reads TGTGCCAGCAGCTTAGGTTCAGGCGCCAACTATGGCTACACCTTC. It specifies CASSLGSGANYGYTF.

The chain has TRBV29-1 and TRBJ1-1; D not resolved. V was cut by 5 bases and J by 0 bases, with 10 bases left in between. This CDR3 is 13 amino acids long. The germline CDR1 and CDR2 sequences are SQVTM and ANQGSEA. The CDR3 sequence is CSVFGRVNTEAFF. The CDR3 DNA reads TGCAGCGTTTTTGGACGAGTGAACACTGAAGCTTTCTTT.

The V call is TRBV28, the J call TRBJ2-7; 8 nucleotides line up with TRBD2. The junction had 18 bases not matched to a gene; V was cut back by 3 bases and J by 8 bases. CDR3 length: 17 amino acids. From germline, CDR1 is MDHEN and CDR2 SYDVKM. CDR3 loop: CASSFHRGGRRNEKQYF. In DNA form, the CDR3 reads TGTGCCAGCAGTTTCCATCGGGGGGGACGGAGAAATGAGAAGCAGTACTTC.

This chain connects TRBV6-1 to TRBJ2-7; D possibly corresponds to TRBD1 (6 bases). The CDR3 sequence is 12 residues long. V lost 8 bases and J 5 bases, leaving 13 bases between the germline ends. The V gene's germline CDR1 is MNHNS and CDR2 SASEGT. In DNA, the CDR3 is TGTGCCAGCGCCAGGGACACCGACGAGCAGTACTTC. As protein: CASARDTDEQYF.

CDR3 loop: CASSSVGVRGWSPLHF. CDR3 DNA sequence: TGTGCCAGCAGTTCAGTGGGGGTGAGGGGTTGGTCACCCCTCCACTTT. The V gene is TRBV6-6, the J gene TRBJ1-6; possible D gene TRBD1, 5 bases. The CDR3 extends over 16 amino acids. The V and J ends lost 4 bases and 10 bases respectively, with 20 bases between them. CDR1 and CDR2 (germline): MNHNY, SVGAGI (reference sequence).

This rearrangement joins TRBV6-1 to TRBJ1-2; D is unresolved. In germline, CDR1 is MNHNS, CDR2 SASEGT. The CDR3 totals 12 residues. V was cut by 4 bases and J by 5 bases, with 8 bases left in between. CDR3 loop: CASSVGGYGYTF. DNA for the CDR3: TGTGCCAGCAGTGTGGGAGGGTATGGCTACACCTTC.

The chain couples TRBV28 to TRBJ2-7; D is undetermined. Germline CDR1 reads MDHEN; CDR2 reads SYDVKM. V lost 6 bases and J lost 1, with 13 bases in between. The CDR3 is 14 residues long. CDR3 protein: CASSPPKPSYEQYF. For the CDR3, the DNA is TGTGCCAGCAGCCCACCTAAACCTTCCTACGAGCAGTACTTC.

The CDR3 is CASSSTGTARPLEQYF. CDR3 in DNA: TGTGCCAGCAGTTCAACCGGGACCGCAAGACCCCTCGAGCAGTACTTC. This chain joins TRBV28 and TRBJ2-7; tentatively, D is TRBD1 or TRBD2 (5 bases each). The germline V gene encodes CDR1 MDHEN and CDR2 SYDVKM. CDR3 size: 16 residues. Trimming stripped 4 bases from V and 6 bases from J, with 22 bases between. Filled out from reference TRBV28 and TRBJ2-7, the complete variable domain reads DVKVTQSSRYLVKRTGEKVFLECVQDMDHENMFWYRQDPGLGLRLIYFSYDVKMKEKGDIPEGYSVSREKKERFSLILESASTNQTSMYLCASSSTGTARPLEQYFGPGTRLTVT.